The rows below give T cell receptor beta chains drawn from one sample of a study of blood T cell repertoires in COVID-19. This table comes from immunoSEQ multiplex PCR, and its TCRdb copy is limited to in-frame clones, with some not included. The table lists about 34,000 clones, roughly 80% of them singletons. Material for sequencing was peripheral blood. The receptor source for this set is a man between 65 and 85 years old with COVID-19, enrolled during active disease. Both conserved end residues are part of each CDR3. D genes are given only for firm matches. Clone size, where shown, is once, few, many, or a class for clones that have expanded.

size	V	D	J	CDR3	DNA
once	TRBV4-2	-	TRBJ1-2	CASSQDWKQTDYGYTF	TGTGCCAGCAGCCAAGATTGGAAACAGACGGACTATGGCTACACCTTC
-	TRBV6-6	TRBD1	TRBJ2-5	CASHRTGGETQYF	TGTGCCAGCCACAGGACAGGGGGCGAGACCCAGTACTTC
-	TRBV19	TRBD1	TRBJ1-6	CASSRGQRQNSPLHF	TGTGCCAGTAGCAGGGGACAGCGACAAAATTCACCCCTCCACTTT
-	TRBV6-4	-	TRBJ1-1	CASSASEWNTEAFF	TGTGCCAGCAGTGCCAGCGAGTGGAACACTGAAGCTTTCTTT
-	TRBV6-6	-	TRBJ1-2	CASSYQGSGYGYTF	TGTGCCAGCAGTTACCAGGGATCGGGCTATGGCTACACCTTC
-	TRBV5-4	TRBD1	TRBJ2-7	CASSFLGIQGALTLEQYF	TGTGCCAGCAGCTTCTTGGGGATACAGGGGGCTTTAACTCTCGAGCAGTACTTC
-	TRBV3-1/TRBV3-2	TRBD1	TRBJ2-2	CASSQGQGRTGELFF	TGTGCCAGCAGCCAGGGACAGGGCAGAACCGGGGAGCTGTTTTTT
-	TRBV3-1/TRBV3-2	-	TRBJ1-1	CASSQGGVNTEAFF	TGTGCCAGCAGCCAAGGGGGCGTGAACACTGAAGCTTTCTTT
-	TRBV28	TRBD1	TRBJ1-6	CASSLIRTGIHNSPLHF	TGTGCCAGCAGTTTAATCCGGACAGGGATTCATAATTCACCCCTCCACTTT
-	TRBV2	-	TRBJ1-2	CAERTVSYGYTF	TGTGCCGAGAGGACAGTATCGTATGGCTACACCTTC
few	TRBV30	-	TRBJ1-1	CAWRKQGNTEAFF	TGTGCCTGGAGAAAACAGGGGAACACTGAAGCTTTCTTT
-	TRBV5-6	TRBD2	TRBJ2-7	CASQGLAGIPSSYEQYF	TGTGCCAGCCAAGGACTAGCGGGAATCCCTAGCTCCTACGAGCAGTACTTC
-	TRBV6-5	TRBD2	TRBJ2-3	CASITGGFGDTQYF	TGTGCCAGCATAACGGGAGGATTTGGGGATACGCAGTATTTT
few	TRBV4-2	-	TRBJ1-5	CASSQVRGNQPQHF	TGTGCCAGCAGCCAAGTTAGGGGAAATCAGCCCCAGCATTTT
-	TRBV13	TRBD2	TRBJ2-7	CASSWTSGNSYEQYF	TGTGCCAGCAGCTGGACTAGCGGGAACTCCTACGAGCAGTACTTC
few	TRBV6-5	TRBD2	TRBJ2-5	CASPKREGQETQYF	TGTGCCAGCCCAAAGCGGGAGGGCCAAGAGACCCAGTACTTC
-	TRBV28	-	TRBJ1-3	CASSFRGKAGNTIYF	TGTGCCAGCAGTTTTAGGGGAAAGGCTGGAAACACCATATATTTT
few	TRBV11-2	-	TRBJ2-1	CASRGETTLYNEQFF	TGTGCCAGCAGGGGAGAGACTACCCTCTACAATGAGCAGTTCTTC
once	TRBV27	TRBD2	TRBJ2-3	CASSLGLPRTDTQYF	TGTGCCAGCAGTTTGGGACTACCCCGGACAGATACGCAGTATTTT
-	TRBV11-2	-	TRBJ2-2	CASSQFRGESYRGELFF	TGTGCCAGCAGCCAATTCAGGGGCGAGAGCTACCGCGGGGAGCTGTTTTTT
-	TRBV25-1	TRBD2	TRBJ2-5	CASSPTRGARETQYF	TGTGCCAGCAGTCCTACGCGGGGGGCCCGGGAGACCCAGTACTTC
few	TRBV7-2	-	TRBJ2-1	CASSSPGSYNEQFF	TGTGCCAGCAGCTCCCCAGGGTCCTACAATGAGCAGTTCTTC
-	TRBV15	-	TRBJ2-7	CATSRGQVSADEQYF	TGTGCCACCAGCAGAGGACAGGTCTCAGCCGACGAGCAGTACTTC
-	TRBV9	-	TRBJ1-6	CASSAHRVPYNSPLHF	TGTGCCAGCAGCGCCCACAGGGTTCCCTATAATTCACCCCTCCACTTT
-	TRBV11-3	-	TRBJ2-2	CASSLEGALVGELFF	TGTGCCAGCAGCTTAGAGGGAGCTTTGGTCGGGGAGCTGTTTTTT
-	TRBV19	-	TRBJ1-2	CASSFVRGGYTF	TGTGCCAGTAGTTTCGTCAGGGGCGGCTACACCTTC
-	TRBV19	-	TRBJ1-2	CASSISPFNYGYTF	TGTGCCAGTAGTATTAGCCCTTTTAACTATGGCTACACCTTC
few	TRBV7-9	-	TRBJ2-7	CASSLDSLASEQYF	TGTGCCAGCAGCTTAGATTCCCTAGCGAGCGAGCAGTACTTC
once	TRBV19	-	TRBJ2-7	CASSIQNSYEQYF	TGTGCCAGTAGTATCCAGAACTCCTACGAGCAGTACTTC
-	TRBV19	-	TRBJ2-7	CASSRSGVGASTYEQYF	TGTGCCAGTAGTAGATCCGGTGTGGGGGCGAGTACCTACGAGCAGTACTTC
-	TRBV7-2	-	TRBJ1-1	CASSLASTQPNTEAFF	TGTGCCAGCAGCTTAGCGAGCACACAGCCGAACACTGAAGCTTTCTTT